Included here is one T cell receptor (beta chain) sequence, with context. The antigen is undetermined. V was pared by 0 bases and J by 5 bases, with 11 bases between. Germline V gene lookup returns CDR1 SGHRS and CDR2 YFSETQ. CDR3 length: 14 residues. This sample was included in a study of shared clonotypes between healthy human individuals. For every subset, genomic DNA was evenly distributed across several immunoSEQ plates. Profiling relied on immunoSEQ multiplex PCR, and the TCRdb table lists in-frame clones only, not all of them. Of 180,000 or so clones in the sample, 90% to 95% are singletons; the top ten hold around 0.067%. Findings and caveats of the study: The generation probabilities recorded for non-shared clonotypes fell below those of clonotypes shared by all four donors. The low donor count limited represented genetic and exposure-history diversity.

The receptor comes from a woman in her thirties in good health. V is TRBV5-1 and J is TRBJ2-5; the D is unclear. Input material: naive CD4+ T cells sorted from blood. Subset denoted: CD45RA+ positively selected. CDR3 protein: CASSLGLLAETQYF. In DNA form, the CDR3 reads TGCGCCAGCAGCTTGGGACTGCTCGCGGAGACCCAGTACTTC.